The 10 T cell receptor beta chains below were found in one sample sequenced in a study of Ad26.COV2.S vaccination and SARS-CoV-2 variants. The method was immunoSEQ multiplex PCR; TCRdb's version includes in-frame clones alone and lacks a portion of them. The sample includes about 680,000 clones, roughly 90% of them seen just once. Regarding treatment: over 15 received Ad26.COV2.S at low or high dose, single or two shots; roughly five received placebo; per-sample allocation not given. The samples were gathered on day 63 after the first injection of vaccine or placebo. The sequencing here drew on peripheral blood, taken in a trial of Ad26.COV2.S vaccine versus placebo. The receptors stem from a person between 18 and 59 years old who received the Ad26.COV2.S COVID-19 vaccine or a placebo.

The chain recombines TRBV6-6 with TRBJ1-3; D unresolved. The CDR3 spans 14 residues. V lost 0 bases and J 10 bases, leaving 13 bases between the germline ends. Looked up from germline, CDR1 is MNHNY and CDR2 is SVGAGI (reference sequence). The CDR3 region has the DNA TGTGCCAGCAGTTACTCAGGGCAGATCTATACCATATATTTT. The encoded protein is CASSYSGQIYTIYF.

The chain links TRBV4-3 to TRBJ1-3; the D gene is possibly TRBD1 (6 bases). Germline V gene sequence: CDR1 LGHNA, CDR2 YSLEER. V lost 4 bases and J lost 1, with 23 bases in between. CDR3 length: 19 residues. CDR3 in amino acids: CASSPKGDVVGASGNTIYF. As DNA, the CDR3 is TGCGCCAGCAGCCCAAAAGGAGATGTCGTGGGGGCGTCTGGAAACACCATATATTTT.

V usage is TRBV14 and J usage is TRBJ2-5, with D unclear. The CDR3 is made up of 13 amino acids. Per germline, CDR1 SGHDN and CDR2 FVKESK. Trimming shortened V by 2 bases and J by 5 bases, and 9 bases separated the two germline ends. CDR3 sequence: CASSQRAMETQYF. The CDR3 coding sequence is TGTGCCAGCAGCCAAAGGGCTATGGAGACCCAGTACTTC.

The chain links TRBV4-3 to TRBJ1-2; 7 bases fit TRBD1. The CDR3 covers 17 residues. V shed 0 bases and J 0 bases; nucleotides not matched to a gene: 7. Germline CDR1 and CDR2: LGHNA and YSLEER. The CDR3 spells CASSQDPPDRSNYGYTF. The CDR3 nucleotides are TGCGCCAGCAGCCAAGACCCCCCGGACAGGTCTAACTATGGCTACACCTTC.

CDR3 sequence: CASSYSENTGELFF. The CDR3 DNA sequence: TGTGCCAGCAGTTATTCGGAGAACACCGGGGAGCTGTTTTTT. This chain links TRBV6-5 with TRBJ2-2, with D uncertain. CDR1 and CDR2 (germline): MNHEY, SVGAGI. The CDR3 has 14 amino acids. V dropped 3 bases and J dropped 1 base, with 6 bases sitting between them.

The chain combines TRBV7-6 with TRBJ2-7; TRBD1 aligns across 7 bases. Germline V CDR1 and CDR2: SGHVS, FNYEAQ. V was clipped by 5 bases and J by 5 bases; unmatched bases: 6. The CDR3 sequence is 13 residues long. CDR3 nucleotides: TGTGCCAGCAGCCGAGGGACAGAAGACGAGCAGTACTTC. Protein: CASSRGTEDEQYF.

In the case of this clone: One end of the junction is discordant with germline, which a read error may explain. V and J are TRBV18 and TRBJ1-6; D is unclear. The germline gives CDR1 KGHSH, CDR2 LQKENI. The CDR3 length is 15 residues. The CDR3 DNA reads as TGTGCCAGCTCCCCACAGAGCTCCTATAATTCACCCCTCCACTTT. Translated, it gives CASSPQSSYNSPLHF.

Only one count was recorded for this clone. The chain has TRBV6-6 and TRBJ1-6; D may be TRBD1 (6 bases). CDR3 length: 13 amino acids. CDR1 is MNHNY and CDR2 is SVGAGI in the germline V gene (reference sequence). The V gene lost 6 bases and the J gene lost 9 bases, with 12 bases spanning the gap. This CDR3 is CASSPVTGSPLHF. CDR3 coding DNA: TGTGCCAGCAGCCCCGTGACAGGTTCACCCCTCCACTTT.

The chain carries TRBV7-2 and TRBJ1-5; the D gene is possibly TRBD1 (5 bases). The ends were cut back, 0 bases at V and 8 bases at J, with 20 bases in the middle. The germline gives CDR1 SGHTA, CDR2 FQGNSA. The CDR3 length is 17 residues. CDR3 in amino acids: CASSLAFLGLGVEPQHF. The CDR3 DNA sequence: TGTGCCAGCAGCTTAGCGTTTTTGGGATTAGGGGTGGAGCCCCAGCATTTT.

As to this clone: The germline gene is not matched at one end of the junction; a read error may be the cause. This chain connects TRBV5-1 to TRBJ2-3; a weak D match, TRBD1 (6 bases). Germline CDR1 SGHRS, CDR2 YFSETQ. There are 14 residues in the CDR3. The CDR3 here is CASSLLQGTDTQYF. In DNA form, the CDR3 reads TGCGCCAGCAGCCTGCTACAGGGCACGGATACGCAGTATTTT.